This T cell receptor (beta chain) was profiled in a study of blood T cell repertoires in COVID-19. Turning to the study itself: The United States, Italy and Spain supplied acute and convalescent COVID-19 samples. Nucleic acid was either cDNA or gDNA, and it came from T cells, B-cell-depleted T cells, or PBMCs.

Original processing notes: Nucleated cell number was recorded as an estimate derived from reference gene primer amplification. TCRdb keeps only in-frame clones here, not all; method: immunoSEQ multiplex PCR. For V, J and clone size, that table is used; D and trimming come from the DNA. The table has tens of thousands of clones, about 88% seen once. This CDR3 is 16 amino acids long. V was trimmed by 5 bases and J by 1 base, leaving 17 bases between them. Germline V gives CDR1 LNHDA, CDR2 SQIVND (reference sequence). The rearrangement joins TRBV19 to TRBJ1-1; tentatively, D is TRBD1 (5 bases). This clonotype was obtained from a human donor in a cohort sampled during active COVID-19. Specimen: peripheral blood. The CDR3 reads CASSSTSGFGNTEAFF. DNA of the CDR3: TGTGCCAGTAGTTCAACGTCAGGGTTTGGGAACACTGAAGCTTTCTTT.